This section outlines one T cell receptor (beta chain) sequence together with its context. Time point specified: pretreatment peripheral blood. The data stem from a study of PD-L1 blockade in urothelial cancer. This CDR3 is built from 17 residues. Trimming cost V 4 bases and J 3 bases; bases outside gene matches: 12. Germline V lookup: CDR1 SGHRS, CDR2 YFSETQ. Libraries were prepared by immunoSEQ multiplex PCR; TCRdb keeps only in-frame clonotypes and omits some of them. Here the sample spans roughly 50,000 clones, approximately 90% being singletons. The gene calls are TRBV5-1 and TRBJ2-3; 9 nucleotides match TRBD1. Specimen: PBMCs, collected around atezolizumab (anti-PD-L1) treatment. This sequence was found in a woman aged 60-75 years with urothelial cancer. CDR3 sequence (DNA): TGCGCCAGCAGCACCGTACGGGGGACAGGGCGGACAGATACGCAGTATTTT. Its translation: CASSTVRGTGRTDTQYF.